This is a list of T cell receptor beta chains from one sample in a study of Ad26.COV2.S vaccination and SARS-CoV-2 variants. The method was immunoSEQ multiplex PCR; TCRdb's version includes in-frame clones alone and lacks a portion of them. Of roughly 350,000 clones listed, around nine tenths were seen once; the top ten hold about 10%. The material sequenced was peripheral blood, taken in a trial of Ad26.COV2.S vaccine versus placebo. These receptors were taken from a person aged 18-65 years who received the Ad26.COV2.S COVID-19 vaccine or a placebo. CDR3s include the opening cysteine and the closing phenylalanine or tryptophan. A D gene is named only where the DNA matches it firmly. Clone size, where shown, is once, few, many, or a class for clones that have expanded.

D: NA; V: TRBV11-3; J: TRBJ2-2; size: NA; CDR3: CASSPRGVGELFF; DNA: TGTGCCAGCAGCCCACGGGGAGTCGGGGAGCTGTTTTTT
D: TRBD1; V: TRBV6-5; J: TRBJ1-5; size: NA; CDR3: CAGGTGFNQPQHF; DNA: TGTGCCGGGGGGACAGGATTCAATCAGCCCCAGCATTTT
D: TRBD2; V: TRBV5-1; J: TRBJ2-7; size: NA; CDR3: CASSLVAGSNYEQYF; DNA: TGCGCCAGCAGCTTGGTAGCGGGATCAAACTACGAGCAGTACTTC
D: NA; V: TRBV7-2; J: TRBJ1-3; size: many; CDR3: CASSRSPMDTIYF; DNA: TGTGCCAGCAGCCGGTCGCCGATGGACACCATATATTTT
D: TRBD2; V: TRBV5-1; J: TRBJ2-2; size: NA; CDR3: CASSSGTSGDTGELFF; DNA: TGCGCCAGCAGCTCCGGGACTAGCGGGGACACCGGGGAGCTGTTTTTT
D: NA; V: TRBV25-1; J: TRBJ2-7; size: once; CDR3: CASSDGGRDEQYF; DNA: TGTGCCAGCAGTGATGGGGGGCGGGACGAGCAGTACTTC
D: NA; V: TRBV28; J: TRBJ1-6; size: few; CDR3: CASSGPGGPLHF; DNA: TGTGCCAGCAGTGGACCAGGAGGTCCCCTCCACTTT
D: NA; V: TRBV30; J: TRBJ1-4; size: NA; CDR3: CAWMPANEKLFF; DNA: TGTGCCTGGATGCCGGCTAATGAAAAACTGTTTTTT
D: TRBD2; V: TRBV9; J: TRBJ2-2; size: NA; CDR3: CASNPSGRVLGELFF; DNA: TGTGCCAGCAACCCTAGCGGGAGGGTTCTCGGGGAGCTGTTTTTT
D: NA; V: TRBV6-6; J: TRBJ1-1; size: NA; CDR3: CASGRFAFF; DNA: TGTGCCAGCGGAAGGTTTGCTTTCTTT
D: TRBD2; V: TRBV27; J: TRBJ2-1; size: NA; CDR3: CASTGAGGGSYNEQFF; DNA: TGTGCCAGCACAGGAGCGGGAGGGGGCTCCTACAATGAGCAGTTCTTC
D: NA; V: TRBV5-6; J: TRBJ1-4; size: few; CDR3: CASSEWGGEKLFF; DNA: TGTGCCAGCAGCGAATGGGGTGGTGAAAAACTGTTTTTT
D: NA; V: TRBV10-2; J: TRBJ2-1; size: NA; CDR3: CASSDSGSAQGGYNEQFF; DNA: TGCGCCAGCAGTGACTCGGGGTCGGCCCAGGGGGGATACAATGAGCAGTTCTTC
D: NA; V: TRBV5-1; J: TRBJ1-1; size: NA; CDR3: CASSLEGRLNTEAFF; DNA: TGCGCCAGCAGCTTGGAGGGCAGACTTAACACTGAAGCTTTCTTT
D: TRBD1; V: TRBV10-3; J: TRBJ1-2; size: NA; CDR3: CAISELGQGAAGYTF; DNA: TGTGCCATCAGTGAGCTGGGACAGGGGGCAGCTGGCTACACCTTC
D: NA; V: TRBV30; J: TRBJ1-3; size: NA; CDR3: CAWSVEEGSRGNTIYF; DNA: TGTGCCTGGAGTGTAGAAGAAGGGTCCCGCGGAAACACCATATATTTT
D: NA; V: TRBV28; J: TRBJ2-7; size: NA; CDR3: CASSFAASYEQYF; DNA: TGTGCCAGCAGTTTCGCAGCCAGCTACGAGCAGTACTTC
D: TRBD2; V: TRBV7-2; J: TRBJ2-4; size: NA; CDR3: CASSLWGTSDGKNIQYF; DNA: TGTGCCAGCAGCTTATGGGGGACTAGCGATGGGAAAAACATTCAGTACTTC
D: NA; V: TRBV5-1; J: TRBJ2-5; size: NA; CDR3: CASSFFRGREETQYF; DNA: TGCGCCAGCAGCTTCTTCCGGGGTAGGGAAGAGACCCAGTACTTC
D: NA; V: TRBV30; J: TRBJ1-6; size: few; CDR3: CAWSVTREPRNSPLHF; DNA: TGTGCCTGGAGTGTAACGCGAGAGCCAAGGAATTCACCCCTCCACTTT
D: NA; V: TRBV6-1; J: TRBJ1-2; size: NA; CDR3: CASSEAGVLANYGYTF; DNA: TGTGCCAGCAGTGAAGCGGGGGTACTTGCTAACTATGGCTACACCTTC
D: NA; V: TRBV11-2; J: TRBJ2-3; size: NA; CDR3: CASSPLSVGGSTDTQYF; DNA: TGTGCCAGCAGCCCCCTTTCCGTTGGGGGATCTACAGATACGCAGTATTTT
D: TRBD1; V: TRBV5-1; J: TRBJ2-5; size: NA; CDR3: CASSPGTGPIEETQYF; DNA: TGCGCCAGCAGCCCAGGGACAGGGCCAATCGAAGAGACCCAGTACTTC
D: TRBD1; V: TRBV27; J: TRBJ1-2; size: NA; CDR3: CASSYGQGRYGYTF; DNA: TGTGCCAGCAGTTATGGACAGGGGAGATATGGCTACACCTTC
D: TRBD1; V: TRBV4-2; J: TRBJ1-5; size: NA; CDR3: CASSPRTGASNQPQHF; DNA: TGTGCCAGCAGCCCCCGGACAGGGGCGAGCAATCAGCCCCAGCATTTT
D: NA; V: TRBV9; J: TRBJ1-2; size: NA; CDR3: CASTAGAGHERYTF; DNA: TGTGCCAGCACTGCAGGGGCCGGTCATGAGCGCTACACCTTC
D: TRBD1; V: TRBV19; J: TRBJ2-7; size: NA; CDR3: CASSKAPGGSYEQYF; DNA: TGTGCCAGTAGTAAAGCTCCAGGGGGCTCCTACGAGCAGTACTTC
D: TRBD2; V: TRBV5-5; J: TRBJ2-5; size: NA; CDR3: CASSLGAGLALETQYF; DNA: TGTGCCAGCAGCTTGGGGGCCGGACTAGCCCTGGAGACCCAGTACTTC
D: TRBD1; V: TRBV9; J: TRBJ1-4; size: NA; CDR3: CASSGQGRQGPEKLFF; DNA: TGTGCCAGCAGCGGCCAAGGTCGACAGGGCCCTGAAAAACTGTTTTTT
D: NA; V: TRBV29-1; J: TRBJ2-1; size: NA; CDR3: CSVFEGNEQFF; DNA: TGCAGCGTTTTTGAGGGGAATGAGCAGTTCTTC
D: NA; V: TRBV4-3; J: TRBJ2-2; size: NA; CDR3: CASSPLGAGELFF; DNA: TGCGCCAGCAGCCCCTTGGGGGCCGGGGAGCTGTTTTTT
D: TRBD2; V: TRBV10-3; J: TRBJ2-7; size: NA; CDR3: CAITPGTSPYEQYF; DNA: TGTGCCATCACCCCCGGGACTAGCCCGTACGAGCAGTACTTC
D: NA; V: TRBV10-3; J: TRBJ2-1; size: NA; CDR3: CAISTDSYNEQFF; DNA: TGTGCCATCAGTACGGACAGCTACAATGAGCAGTTCTTC
D: NA; V: TRBV7-6; J: TRBJ2-3; size: NA; CDR3: CASSLSAGLTDTQYF; DNA: TGTGCCAGCAGCTTATCTGCGGGCCTCACAGATACGCAGTATTTT
D: NA; V: TRBV28; J: TRBJ1-5; size: NA; CDR3: CASSLVVNQPQHF; DNA: TGTGCCAGCAGTTTGGTAGTAAATCAGCCCCAGCATTTT
D: NA; V: TRBV30; J: TRBJ2-2; size: NA; CDR3: CAWSPVRAGELFF; DNA: TGTGCCTGGAGTCCCGTACGGGCGGGGGAGCTGTTTTTT
D: NA; V: TRBV7-9; J: TRBJ2-3; size: NA; CDR3: CASSLFQVETDTQYF; DNA: TGTGCCAGCAGCTTGTTTCAGGTCGAAACAGATACGCAGTATTTT
D: NA; V: TRBV28; J: TRBJ2-1; size: NA; CDR3: CASSQGQGEQFF; DNA: TGTGCCAGCAGCCAGGGGCAAGGAGAGCAGTTCTTC
D: TRBD1; V: TRBV7-2; J: TRBJ2-1; size: NA; CDR3: CASIDPDRGTLFSYNEQFF; DNA: TGTGCCAGCATCGATCCGGACAGGGGAACTCTCTTTTCTTACAATGAGCAGTTCTTC
D: NA; V: TRBV3-1/TRBV3-2; J: TRBJ1-6; size: NA; CDR3: CASSLFGGVRGGSPLHF; DNA: TGTGCCAGCAGCCTCTTTGGAGGGGTGCGGGGTGGCTCACCCCTCCACTTT
D: TRBD1; V: TRBV6-2/TRBV6-3; J: TRBJ1-6; size: NA; CDR3: CASSGQGPKSSYNSPLHF; DNA: TGTGCCAGCAGTGGACAGGGACCGAAGAGCTCCTATAATTCACCCCTCCACTTT
D: NA; V: TRBV7-9; J: TRBJ1-2; size: NA; CDR3: CASSLTGYGYTF; DNA: TGTGCCAGCAGCTTAACAGGGTATGGCTACACCTTC
D: NA; V: TRBV9; J: TRBJ1-1; size: NA; CDR3: CASSVGGAEAFF; DNA: TGTGCCAGCAGCGTAGGAGGGGCTGAAGCTTTCTTT
D: NA; V: TRBV28; J: TRBJ2-7; size: NA; CDR3: CASTDRSYEQYF; DNA: TGTGCCAGCACGGACAGATCCTACGAGCAGTACTTC
D: TRBD2; V: TRBV5-1; J: TRBJ2-1; size: NA; CDR3: CASSEITSGAYNEQFF; DNA: TGCGCCAGCAGCGAAATTACTAGCGGAGCCTACAATGAGCAGTTCTTC
D: NA; V: TRBV4-3; J: TRBJ2-3; size: NA; CDR3: CASSQGQVDPDTQYF; DNA: TGCGCCAGCAGCCAAGGACAGGTTGACCCAGATACGCAGTATTTT
D: NA; V: TRBV7-3; J: TRBJ1-5; size: NA; CDR3: CASSLGPNQPQHF; DNA: TGTGCCAGCAGCTTAGGTCCTAATCAGCCCCAGCATTTT
D: TRBD1; V: TRBV18; J: TRBJ1-6; size: NA; CDR3: CASSQQGAESPLHF; DNA: TGTGCCAGTTCCCAACAGGGGGCTGAATCACCCCTCCACTTT
D: TRBD2; V: TRBV7-2; J: TRBJ2-3; size: once; CDR3: CASSLVPSGDTQYF; DNA: TGTGCCAGCAGCTTGGTCCCTAGCGGGGATACGCAGTATTTT
D: NA; V: TRBV9; J: TRBJ1-3; size: NA; CDR3: CASQRADGNTIYF; DNA: TGTGCCAGCCAGCGGGCTGATGGAAACACCATATATTTT
D: NA; V: TRBV6-5; J: TRBJ2-3; size: NA; CDR3: CASSSQRRRDTDTQYF; DNA: TGTGCCAGCAGTTCCCAACGGAGGCGGGACACAGATACGCAGTATTTT
D: TRBD1; V: TRBV19; J: TRBJ1-5; size: NA; CDR3: CASLDRAVGQPQHF; DNA: TGTGCCAGTTTGGACAGGGCGGTGGGTCAGCCCCAGCATTTT
D: TRBD2; V: TRBV4-2; J: TRBJ2-1; size: NA; CDR3: CASSQKGTSGGDEQFF; DNA: TGTGCCAGCAGCCAGAAGGGGACTAGCGGGGGTGATGAGCAGTTCTTC
D: NA; V: TRBV6-1; J: TRBJ1-6; size: NA; CDR3: CASSEVSSIGGSPLHF; DNA: TGTGCCAGCAGTGAAGTATCTAGCATCGGGGGATCACCCCTCCACTTT